This entry concerns a single T cell receptor beta chain. The antigen is not known. The CDR3 is 14 residues long. Deletions cut 4 bases from V and 9 bases from J, with 18 bases between. The V gene's germline CDR1 is MNHEY and CDR2 SMNVEV (reference sequence). Profiling relied on immunoSEQ multiplex PCR, and the TCRdb table lists in-frame clones only, not all of them. In the table there are some 2.1 million clones, 93% of which are singletons. The data originate from a study of shared clonotypes between healthy human individuals. Findings of the study overall: The study drew on few donors, limiting represented genetic and exposure-history diversity. Naive subsets usually exceeded memory subsets in estimated richness. Clonotype sharing across a few donors was observed for 5% to 6.5% of naive CD4 clonotypes.

Naivety among CD8 cells was defined by CD45RO negativity and positive CCR7 selection, thereby excluding terminally differentiated effector memory CD45RA+ cells. The chain carries TRBV27 and TRBJ1-2; D is unresolved. The clonotype originates from a man younger than 30 in good health. Some clones in this sample may be carry-over from other donors' samples. Sequenced: naive CD8+ T cells from PBMCs. The CDR3 spells CASSSYTTPDRYTF. CDR3 coding DNA: TGTGCCAGCAGTTCCTATACGACCCCCGATCGCTACACCTTC.